This T cell receptor (beta chain) was found in a study of blood T cell repertoires in COVID-19. Study background: The United States, Italy and Spain were the sources of the acute and convalescent COVID-19 samples.

In the authors' workflow: The authors estimated nucleated cell counts from reference gene primer amplification. Assay: immunoSEQ multiplex PCR; the TCRdb copy retains only in-frame clones and omits some. That table supplies the V and J calls and clone size; D and trimming were determined from the DNA. The table records about 200,000 clones, about 85% of them present only once. From germline, CDR1 is SGHVS and CDR2 FQNEAQ. V lost 7 bases and J lost 1, with 14 bases in between. The CDR3 contains 14 residues. The chain carries TRBV7-8 and TRBJ2-7, with a possible D match to TRBD2 (6 bases). Sample: peripheral blood. This TCR was recovered from a woman of 80 years or more with acute or convalescent COVID-19. The CDR3 sequence is CASTGDLQSYEQYF. For the CDR3, the DNA is TGTGCCAGCACGGGGGATCTACAGTCCTACGAGCAGTACTTC.